This T cell receptor beta chain is from a study of blood T cell repertoires in COVID-19. Study-wide background: The United States, Italy and Spain supplied acute and convalescent COVID-19 samples. T cells, B-cell-depleted T cells, or PBMCs supplied cDNA or gDNA.

Methods used by the authors: From reference gene primer amplification, estimates of nucleated cell counts were derived. TCRdb keeps only in-frame clones here, not all; method: immunoSEQ multiplex PCR. V and J calls and clone size come straight from that table; D and trimming were deduced from the DNA. The sample shows more than 75,000 clones, over 80% of them seen only once. Per germline, CDR1 MDHEN and CDR2 SYDVKM. Trimming shortened V by 6 bases and J by 7 bases, and 20 bases separated the two germline ends. CDR3 length: 15 amino acids. This clone showed up just a few times. The clonotype comes from a woman of 80 years or more with active or convalescent COVID-19. V gene TRBV28 combines with J gene TRBJ2-3; TRBD2 is a possible D gene (5 bases). The sample comprised peripheral blood. The CDR3 DNA reads TGTGCCAGCAGACCCGCTGGCGGGCGAGGCCATACGCAGTATTTT. This translates into CASRPAGGRGHTQYF.